The clone carrying this T cell receptor (beta chain) was detected ten times or more. At one boundary the junction diverges from the germline segment, which might be a read error. Via MiXCR, TCRdb re-called the reads, giving one row per CDR3 protein. Of 45,000 to 55,000 distinct CDR3 sequences in the sample, about 7.3% were seen once. This entry comes from a study of patients with pleural tuberculosis. The clonotype originates from a human donor with pleural tuberculosis.

The CDR3, as DNA: TGTGCCAGCAGTTTGGACTTGTGGGGGAGCACAGATACGCAGTATTTT. Its protein product is CASSLDLWGSTDTQYF. The chain recombines TRBV5-4 with TRBJ2-3, with D possibly called TRBD1 or TRBD2 (5 bases each). Germline CDR1 reads SGHNT; CDR2 reads YYREEE (reference sequence). This CDR3 has 16 amino acids.